Listed below are T cell receptor beta chains from one sample, sequenced in a study of cytomegalovirus exposure and HLA in healthy donors. Sequencing was performed with immunoSEQ multiplex PCR; in TCRdb, only in-frame clones are kept and a portion is missing. In the table there are approximately 120,000 clones, more than 75% of which are singletons. The sequenced sample consisted of PBMCs. The receptors shown here come from a man aged 18 to 29 in good health and CMV-seronegative. The CDR3 runs from the conserved cysteine through the conserved F or W. A D gene is named only where the DNA matches it firmly. Clone size is not always given. Where it is, it says once, few, many or a class for expanded clones.

>TRBJ2-3|TRBV6-5|.|.
CASSFAGATTDTQYF
TGTGCCAGCAGTTTCGCGGGGGCCACCACAGATACGCAGTATTTT
>TRBJ1-4|TRBV13|few|TRBD1
CASSLRTGGRTNEKLFF
TGTGCCAGCAGCCTCCGGACAGGTGGCAGGACTAATGAAAAACTGTTTTTT
>TRBJ2-1|TRBV11-2|.|.
CASRASAYNEQFF
TGTGCCAGCAGGGCTAGCGCTTACAATGAGCAGTTCTTC
>TRBJ1-5|TRBV28|.|.
CASSLGGTLNQPQHF
TGTGCCAGCAGTTTGGGCGGGACTCTCAATCAGCCCCAGCATTTT
>TRBJ1-2|TRBV7-2|.|TRBD1
CASSQETGTYGYTF
TGTGCCAGCAGCCAAGAGACAGGGACCTATGGCTACACCTTC
>TRBJ2-7|TRBV14|few|.
CASSRQSLGQLVYEQYF
TGTGCCAGCAGCCGACAATCGCTGGGTCAGTTGGTCTACGAGCAGTACTTC
>TRBJ1-2|TRBV6-1|.|.
CASSLKGQGYGYTF
TGTGCCAGCAGTTTAAAGGGGCAGGGCTATGGCTACACCTTC
>TRBJ1-5|TRBV2|.|.
CASNGGQGDQPQHF
TGTGCCAGCAATGGCGGCCAGGGCGATCAGCCCCAGCATTTT
>TRBJ2-5|TRBV11-2|few|.
CASSPTSQETQYF
TGTGCCAGCAGCCCGACAAGTCAAGAGACCCAGTACTTC
>TRBJ1-5|TRBV18|.|.
CASSPSGVGNQPQHF
TGTGCCAGCTCACCGTCAGGGGTAGGCAATCAGCCCCAGCATTTT
>TRBJ2-5|TRBV6-6|.|.
CASSSGRQETQYF
TGTGCCAGCAGTTCTGGCAGGCAAGAGACCCAGTACTTC
>TRBJ2-7|TRBV5-1|.|TRBD1
CASSQMTGAYEQYF
TGCGCCAGCAGCCAGATGACAGGGGCCTACGAGCAGTACTTC
>TRBJ2-2|TRBV9|few|TRBD2
CASSVETSGTGELFF
TGTGCCAGCAGCGTAGAGACTAGCGGAACCGGGGAGCTGTTTTTT
>TRBJ1-4|TRBV6-5|.|.
CASSTSGEKLFF
TGTGCCAGCAGCACGAGCGGTGAAAAACTGTTTTTT
>TRBJ2-2|TRBV10-1|.|TRBD1
CASRSGQGATGELFF
TGCGCCAGCAGATCGGGACAGGGGGCCACCGGGGAGCTGTTTTTT
>TRBJ1-1|TRBV11-2|.|.
CASSLSSGSGYTEAFF
TGTGCCAGCAGCTTAAGCTCGGGGTCGGGTTACACTGAAGCTTTCTTT
>TRBJ2-2|TRBV10-3|.|TRBD2
CAISEVAGVTGELFF
TGTGCCATCAGTGAGGTCGCGGGGGTGACCGGGGAGCTGTTTTTT
>TRBJ1-1|TRBV27|.|.
CASSFLQDYTEAFF
TGTGCCAGCAGTTTTTTACAGGATTACACTGAAGCTTTCTTT
>TRBJ2-2|TRBV29-1|.|.
CSVEDRGLNTGELFF
TGCAGCGTTGAAGACAGGGGTTTAAACACCGGGGAGCTGTTTTTT
>TRBJ1-6|TRBV6-5|.|.
CASSYQGFGDSPLHF
TGTGCCAGCAGTTACCAAGGTTTTGGAGATTCACCCCTCCACTTT
>TRBJ2-7|TRBV18|few|TRBD2
CASSGTSGGSSYEQYF
TGTGCCAGCTCGGGGACTAGCGGGGGTAGCTCCTACGAGCAGTACTTC
>TRBJ2-2|TRBV7-3|.|.
CASSPRTAHLGELFF
TGTGCCAGCAGCCCCCGGACAGCTCACCTGGGGGAGCTGTTTTTT
>TRBJ2-7|TRBV5-6|.|.
CASSHRDLYEQYF
TGTGCCAGCAGCCACAGGGACCTCTACGAGCAGTACTTC
>TRBJ2-7|TRBV5-1|.|TRBD2
CASSLAPREGSYEQYF
TGCGCCAGCAGCTTGGCCCCCAGGGAGGGGTCTTACGAGCAGTACTTC
>TRBJ2-1|TRBV25-1|few|.
CASSEREDEQFF
TGTGCCAGCAGTGAGCGAGAGGATGAGCAGTTCTTC
>TRBJ1-2|TRBV27|once|.
CASRGLQGGYTF
TGTGCCAGCAGGGGGCTACAGGGAGGCTACACCTTC
>TRBJ2-1|TRBV12-5|few|TRBD2
CASGLDFSLAGGKDEQFF
TGTGCTAGTGGTTTGGACTTTTCACTAGCGGGGGGTAAGGATGAGCAGTTCTTC
>TRBJ1-1|TRBV7-9|.|.
CASSTGIEAFF
TGTGCCAGCAGTACAGGGATTGAAGCTTTCTTT
>TRBJ2-7|TRBV6-5|.|TRBD1
CASSPGQGAAEQYF
TGTGCCAGCAGTCCCGGACAGGGGGCTGCCGAGCAGTACTTC
>TRBJ2-3|TRBV28|few|TRBD1
CASAGGVKTDTQYF
TGTGCCAGCGCAGGGGGCGTGAAGACAGATACGCAGTATTTT
>TRBJ1-2|TRBV28|few|.
CASSLAAGWGYTF
TGTGCCAGCAGTTTAGCGGCGGGTTGGGGCTACACCTTC
>TRBJ1-5|TRBV6-5|.|.
CASSPTSSNQPQHF
TGTGCCAGCTCCCCCACATCTAGCAATCAGCCCCAGCATTTT
>TRBJ2-1|TRBV29-1|.|TRBD1
CSVESRGLLNEQFF
TGCAGCGTTGAATCCAGGGGGCTGCTGAATGAGCAGTTCTTC
>TRBJ2-1|TRBV6-5|.|TRBD2
CASSGLAFNEQFF
TGTGCCAGCAGCGGACTAGCTTTCAATGAGCAGTTCTTC
>TRBJ2-3|TRBV11-2|.|TRBD2
CASSLARAGGRDTQYF
TGTGCCAGCAGCTTAGCGCGAGCGGGGGGGCGAGATACGCAGTATTTT
>TRBJ1-5|TRBV10-2|.|TRBD1
CASSEWGTGSGNQPQHF
TGCGCCAGCAGTGAGTGGGGGACAGGGTCAGGAAATCAGCCCCAGCATTTT
>TRBJ2-7|TRBV2|.|.
CASREGGELYSYEQYF
TGTGCCAGCCGGGAAGGGGGGGAACTTTACTCCTACGAGCAGTACTTC
>TRBJ1-4|TRBV25-1|.|.
CASSDSRSNEKLFF
TGTGCCAGCAGTGATAGCAGATCCAATGAAAAACTGTTTTTT
>TRBJ2-7|TRBV6-5|.|TRBD1
CASRTTGSNYEQYF
TGTGCCAGCAGGACGACAGGGAGTAACTACGAGCAGTACTTC
>TRBJ1-1|TRBV27|.|.
CASSSRPGGSTEAFF
TGTGCCAGCAGTTCTCGACCTGGGGGGTCCACTGAAGCTTTCTTT
>TRBJ1-3|TRBV4-1|.|TRBD1
CASSQGQGASRSGNTIYF
TGCGCCAGCAGCCAAGGACAGGGGGCTTCCCGCTCTGGAAACACCATATATTTT
>TRBJ1-5|TRBV6-5|.|TRBD1
CASRPTGSSNQPQHF
TGTGCCAGCAGGCCGACAGGGTCGAGCAATCAGCCCCAGCATTTT
>TRBJ1-3|TRBV9|.|.
CASSVGLDGGYSGNTIYF
TGTGCCAGCAGCGTAGGACTCGACGGGGGATACTCTGGAAACACCATATATTTT
>TRBJ2-5|TRBV6-5|few|.
CASTETGSSTQYF
TGTGCCAGCACCGAAACAGGGTCATCGACCCAGTACTTC
>TRBJ1-1|TRBV9|.|TRBD1
CASSVYTGGPEAFF
TGTGCCAGCAGCGTATATACAGGGGGACCTGAAGCTTTCTTT
>TRBJ2-3|TRBV11-2|.|TRBD1
CASSGARDRGLGTQYF
TGTGCCAGCAGCGGAGCCCGGGACAGGGGGCTGGGTACGCAGTATTTT
>TRBJ2-7|TRBV11-2|few|.
CASSLGTSYEQYF
TGTGCCAGCAGCCTCGGGACAAGCTACGAGCAGTACTTC
>TRBJ1-2|TRBV18|.|.
CASSPPAVPYGYTF
TGTGCCAGCTCACCACCAGCGGTCCCCTATGGCTACACCTTC
>TRBJ2-5|TRBV7-9|.|.
CASSLLQGRRKTQYF
TGTGCCAGCAGCTTGCTACAGGGTAGGCGGAAGACCCAGTACTTC
>TRBJ1-1|TRBV19|.|TRBD1
CASSTGAGEAFF
TGTGCCAGTTCGACAGGGGCAGGTGAAGCTTTCTTT
>TRBJ1-1|TRBV27|.|TRBD1
CASSFQGQSMNTEAFF
TGTGCCAGCAGTTTCCAGGGACAGTCTATGAACACTGAAGCTTTCTTT
>TRBJ2-3|TRBV11-2|.|.
CASSWGRTVLLDTQYF
TGTGCCAGCAGCTGGGGGCGGACCGTTCTCTTAGATACGCAGTATTTT
>TRBJ2-2|TRBV5-1|.|.
CASSPSNAGAPVTGELFF
TGCGCCAGCAGCCCCTCGAATGCGGGGGCGCCGGTCACCGGGGAGCTGTTTTTT
>TRBJ2-2|TRBV7-9|.|.
CASSLDQGNTGELFF
TGTGCCAGCAGCTTAGATCAGGGAAACACCGGGGAGCTGTTTTTT
>TRBJ1-3|TRBV9|.|.
CASSVNQGGAGNTIYF
TGTGCCAGCAGCGTAAATCAGGGAGGAGCTGGAAACACCATATATTTT
>TRBJ2-1|TRBV21-1|.|.
CASSTLPMGQANLEQFF
TGTGCCAGCAGCACCCTCCCAATGGGACAGGCCAATTTGGAGCAGTTCTTC
>TRBJ2-5|TRBV5-4|.|TRBD2
CASSLGGLAGDQYF
TGTGCCAGCAGCTTGGGGGGACTAGCGGGAGACCAGTACTTC
>TRBJ1-3|TRBV5-6|.|.
CASSGWEDTIYF
TGTGCCAGCAGCGGGTGGGAGGACACCATATATTTT
>TRBJ2-3|TRBV5-6|.|TRBD1
CASSLVTGQADTQYF
TGTGCCAGCAGCCTGGTGACAGGGCAGGCAGATACGCAGTATTTT
>TRBJ1-6|TRBV6-5|.|TRBD1
CASSWGQGGSSPLHF
TGTGCCAGCAGCTGGGGACAGGGGGGGAGTTCACCCCTCCACTTT